These 4 T cell receptor beta chains originate from one sample sequenced in a study of neurological immune-mediated disorders. TCRdb fed the 5' RACE reads into MiXCR, producing one record per CDR3 protein. Of tens of thousands of distinct CDR3 sequences in the sample, more than 5% were seen once. Stated time point: longitudinal time-point 2. The sequenced sample was PBMCs. These receptors originate from a woman aged 60-70 years with multiple sclerosis.

This clonotype was recorded at least ten times. This rearrangement joins TRBV7-9 to TRBJ2-5, with D unclear. This CDR3 has 15 residues. Deletions cut 4 bases from V and 5 bases from J, with 17 bases between. The V gene's germline CDR1 is SEHNR and CDR2 FQNEAQ (reference sequence). Here the CDR3 DNA reads TGTGCCAGCAGCTCAGGCGGATACGAGACCGAGACCCAGTACTTC. Translating gives CASSSGGYETETQYF. Variable domain in full (rest from reference TRBV7-9 and TRBJ2-5): DTGVSQNPRHKITKRGQNVTFRCDPISEHNRLYWYRQTLGQGPEFLTYFQNEAQLEKSRLLSDRFSAERPKGSFSTLEIQRTEQGDSAMYLCASSSGGYETETQYFGPGTRLLVL.

This clonotype was picked up many times. The chain combines TRBV4-1 with TRBJ2-7; TRBD1 matches 7 bases. V shed 2 bases, J shed 0 bases, and the junction held 7 bases outside the gene matches. Per the germline V gene, CDR1 is MGHRA and CDR2 is YSYEKL. CDR3 length equals 16 residues. The CDR3 DNA follows: TGCGCCAGCAGCCAAAATGACAGGGCCGCCTCCTACGAGCAGTACTTC. Protein product: CASSQNDRAASYEQYF.

This clonotype was seen a handful of times. V usage is TRBV5-4 and J usage is TRBJ2-3, with 11 bases matching TRBD2. The CDR3 has 16 amino acids. Germline CDR1 reads SGHNT; CDR2 reads YYREEE (reference sequence). The V segment lost 4 bases and the J segment 1 base; nucleotides outside the gene matches: 5. CDR3 coding DNA: TGTGCCAGCAGCCGGACTAGCGGGTCAGGCACAGATACGCAGTATTTT. Amino acids: CASSRTSGSGTDTQYF.

This clonotype has a count of ten or more. The gene calls are TRBV7-4 and TRBJ2-7; no clear D gene. V lost 2 bases to trimming and J lost 1 base, with 15 bases between them. The CDR3 has 16 amino acids. Germline V gene data show CDR1 as SGHVT and CDR2 as SQSDAQ. The CDR3 is CASSLKYPDPSYEQYF. The CDR3 region has the DNA TGTGCCAGCAGCTTAAAATACCCCGATCCTTCCTACGAGCAGTACTTC.